The 27 T cell receptor beta chains below come from one sample, sequenced in a study of T cell responses to AZD1222 COVID-19 vaccine. TCRdb's table, derived via immunoSEQ multiplex PCR, lists solely in-frame clones and lacks some. Of around 150,000 clones in the sample, roughly 84% were seen once. Material: peripheral blood, obtained on day 0 of AZD1222 vaccination. The receptors here all came from an adult in good health.

In its sample, this clone was seen once. V gene TRBV5-4 combines with J gene TRBJ2-7, with a weak D call TRBD1 (6 bases). Germline CDR1 and CDR2: SGHNT and YYREEE (reference sequence). The CDR3 spans 16 residues. V was pared by 1 base and J by 5 bases, with 19 bases between. As DNA, the CDR3 is TGTGCCAGCAGCTTGACCCAGGGGATTAGGTCCCACGAGCAGTACTTC. This encodes CASSLTQGIRSHEQYF. The whole variable domain, filled in from reference TRBV5-4 and TRBJ2-7, reads ETGVTQSPTHLIKTRGQQVTLRCSSQSGHNTVSWYQQALGQGPQFIFQYYREEENGRGNFPPRFSGLQFPNYSSELNVNALELDDSALYLCASSLTQGIRSHEQYFGPGTRLTVT.

V gene TRBV6-5 combines with J gene TRBJ2-2; 7 nucleotides agree with TRBD2. CDR3 length: 14 residues. V shed 7 bases and J 6 bases; nucleotides not matched to a gene: 8. The V gene's germline CDR1 is MNHEY and CDR2 SVGAGI. The CDR3: CASTGGSKAGELFF. The CDR3 region has the DNA TGTGCCAGCACGGGGGGATCAAAAGCCGGGGAGCTGTTTTTT.

This chain uses TRBV28 with TRBJ1-2, with a weak D call TRBD1 (5 bases). The CDR3 totals 16 residues. Germline lookup yields CDR1 MDHEN and CDR2 SYDVKM. V lost 4 bases to trimming and J lost 4 bases, with 19 bases between them. CDR3 sequence (DNA): TGTGCCAGCAGTTCCCTGACAGAGGGGCCCATCTATGGCTACACCTTC. Protein sequence: CASSSLTEGPIYGYTF.

J is TRBJ1-1 and V is TRBV5-1; the D gene is possibly TRBD1 (6 bases). V lost 0 bases to trimming and J lost 1 base, with 13 bases between them. The CDR3 loop spans 16 amino acids. Germline CDR1 is SGHRS and CDR2 is YFSETQ. In nucleotides, the CDR3 is TGCGCCAGCAGCTTGGGTGATGGACAGAAGAACACTGAAGCTTTCTTT. Translation gives CASSLGDGQKNTEAFF.

The CDR3 sequence: CATGDRVRQETQYF. Written as DNA, the CDR3 is TGTGCCACCGGTGACAGGGTGAGACAAGAGACCCAGTACTTC. The genes are TRBV25-1 and TRBJ2-5; 7 nucleotides align to TRBD1. The CDR3 consists of 14 residues. Per germline, CDR1 MGHDK and CDR2 SYGVNS. The ends lost 10 bases at V and 2 bases at J; junction bases unmatched: 10.

The chain employs TRBV19 and TRBJ1-1; tentative D call: TRBD1 (6 bases). Trimming shortened V by 9 bases and J by 10 bases, and 24 bases separated the two germline ends. Germline-derived CDR1 and CDR2 are LNHDA and SQIVND (reference sequence). CDR3 length: 14 residues. The CDR3 DNA sequence: TGTGCCAGCGCCTCCGGGACAACTTGGGCTAGAGCTTTCTTT. Translated, it gives CASASGTTWARAFF.

V is TRBV11-2 and J is TRBJ1-2, with a possible D match to TRBD1 (6 bases). The CDR3 has 15 residues. V shed 2 bases and J shed 3 bases, with 13 bases lying between them. CDR1 and CDR2 (germline): SGHAT, FQNNGV. CDR3 DNA sequence: TGTGCCAGCAGCTTAAACATGGGACAAGACTATGGCTACACCTTC. Protein: CASSLNMGQDYGYTF.

The chain uses TRBV6-6 and TRBJ1-4; D gene ambiguous. Trimming removed 8 bases at V and 5 bases at J, with 12 bases between. This CDR3 has 13 amino acids. The V gene's germline CDR1 is MNHNY and CDR2 SVGAGI (reference sequence). In DNA form, the CDR3 reads TGTGCCAGCTTCGCGACACAAAATGAAAAACTGTTTTTT. It codes for CASFATQNEKLFF.

V usage is TRBV27 and J usage is TRBJ2-1; perhaps TRBD2 as D (6 bases). The CDR3 has 11 amino acids. The V gene lost 3 bases and the J gene lost 11 bases, with 8 bases spanning the gap. Germline V gene lookup returns CDR1 MNHEY and CDR2 SMNVEV (reference sequence). CDR3 loop: CASSLGGKQFF. The CDR3 nucleotides are TGTGCCAGCAGTTTGGGGGGAAAGCAGTTCTTC.

The chain has TRBV10-2 and TRBJ2-2, with 12 positions matching TRBD1. The junction had 7 bases not matched to a gene; V was cut back by 6 bases and J by 2 bases. The CDR3 consists of 17 residues. The V gene's germline CDR1 is WSHSY and CDR2 SAAADI. CDR3 coding DNA: TGCGCCAGCAGGACGGGGACAGGGGGCGTCAACACCGGGGAGCTGTTTTTT. It is translated as CASRTGTGGVNTGELFF.

This clone was found once. This chain links TRBV28 with TRBJ1-5; TRBD1 might be the D (6 bases). The CDR3 is made up of 15 amino acids. The V end lost 8 bases, the J end lost 5 bases, and 19 bases lay between the germline ends. Per the germline V gene, CDR1 is MDHEN and CDR2 is SYDVKM. CDR3 DNA sequence: TGTGCCAGCTTCGAAGGGGGGCCACCTTATCAGCCCCAGCATTTT. It specifies CASFEGGPPYQPQHF.

V gene TRBV9 combines with J gene TRBJ1-1, with 9 positions matching TRBD1. There are 14 residues in the CDR3. After removal of 4 bases from V and 5 bases from J, the junction contained 6 bases not matched to a gene. CDR1 and CDR2 from the germline V gene are SGDLS and YYNGEE. CDR3 in amino acids: CASSRGQGRTEAFF. The CDR3 nucleotides read TGTGCCAGCAGCAGAGGACAGGGGCGGACTGAAGCTTTCTTT.

The chain links TRBV30 to TRBJ1-4, with a possible D match to TRBD1 (5 bases). Trimming removed 6 bases from V and 7 bases from J, with 15 bases in between. Germline V gene sequence: CDR1 GTSNPN, CDR2 SVGIG (reference sequence). The CDR3 loop spans 13 amino acids. This CDR3 reads CACAPGGSEKLFF. In DNA, the CDR3 is TGTGCCTGCGCCCCGGGGGGTAGTGAAAAACTGTTTTTT.

The chain recombines TRBV5-1 with TRBJ1-2; unclear D gene. Between the trimmed V and J ends, which lost 4 bases and 4 bases, there was a span of 17 bases. Germline V gene lookup returns CDR1 SGHRS and CDR2 YFSETQ. The CDR3 runs to 15 residues. Here the CDR3 reads CASSPPSGLSYGYTF. For the CDR3, the DNA is TGCGCCAGCAGCCCACCCAGCGGGCTTAGCTATGGCTACACCTTC.

A single count supports this clone. CDR3 nucleotide sequence: TGTGCCAGCAGTTTCGACAGGATTGCTATGAACACTGAAGCTTTCTTT. Translation gives CASSFDRIAMNTEAFF. The genes are TRBV6-2 or TRBV6-3 and TRBJ1-1; a weak D match, TRBD1 (6 bases). This CDR3 comprises 16 residues. V was pared by 4 bases and J by 0 bases, with 15 bases between. Per germline, CDR1 MNHEY and CDR2 SVGEGT.

V is TRBV7-8 and J is TRBJ1-2; D uncertain. Trimming cost V 5 bases and J 9 bases, with 19 bases left between them. The CDR3 is 14 residues long. Germline values: CDR1 SGHVS, CDR2 FQNEAQ. CDR3 nucleotide sequence: TGTGCCAGCAGCCCATCCCCCGCCGGCGTGAGCTACACCTTC. Residues: CASSPSPAGVSYTF. The full variable domain, with the rest looked up from reference TRBV7-8 and TRBJ1-2, is GAGVSQSPRYKVAKRGQDVALRCDPISGHVSLFWYQQALGQGPEFLTYFQNEAQLDKSGLPSDRFFAERPEGSVSTLKIQRTQQEDSAVYLCASSPSPAGVSYTFGSGTRLTVV.

The CDR3 nucleotides are TGTGCCAGCAGCCGTAGGGACAGTTATAATTCACCCCTCCACTTT. This translates into CASSRRDSYNSPLHF. The chain combines TRBV7-9 with TRBJ1-6; 7 bases are shared with TRBD1. Per germline, CDR1 SEHNR and CDR2 FQNEAQ (reference sequence). The CDR3 spans 15 residues. V gave up 5 bases and J gave up 4 bases; unmatched junction bases: 5.

The chain carries TRBV9 and TRBJ2-7; 7 nucleotides align to TRBD1. V lost 0 bases, J lost 4 bases, and 10 bases stayed unmatched. Germline V gives CDR1 SGDLS, CDR2 YYNGEE. The CDR3 runs to 16 residues. As DNA, the CDR3 is TGTGCCAGCAGCGTAGGGACAGGTACGGCTCTATACGAGCAGTACTTC. This translates into CASSVGTGTALYEQYF.

This sequence joins TRBV19 and TRBJ1-4; possibly TRBD1 for D (5 bases). Germline CDR1 is LNHDA and CDR2 is SQIVND (reference sequence). V was cut by 6 bases and J by 0 bases, with 14 bases left in between. This CDR3 is 16 amino acids long. For the CDR3, the DNA is TGTGCCAGTAGACGCTCCAGGGAAGCAACTAATGAAAAACTGTTTTTT. This encodes CASRRSREATNEKLFF.

V usage is TRBV20-1 and J usage is TRBJ2-2, with no clear D. The ends were cut back, 3 bases at V and 7 bases at J, with 6 bases in the middle. The CDR3 length is 11 residues. Germline CDR1 is DFQATT and CDR2 is SNEGSKA (reference sequence). The CDR3 is CSASRVGELFF. The CDR3 nucleotides are TGCAGTGCTAGTCGGGTCGGGGAGCTGTTTTTT.

The chain carries TRBV5-1 and TRBJ2-7, with D tentatively TRBD1 or TRBD2 (5 bases each). Per the germline V gene, CDR1 is SGHRS and CDR2 is YFSETQ. CDR3 size: 15 residues. Trimming cost V 4 bases and J 2 bases, with 16 bases left between them. CDR3 sequence reads: CASSPRVGLTYEQYF. The CDR3, as DNA: TGCGCCAGCAGCCCCAGGGTCGGACTCACCTACGAGCAGTACTTC.

The chain uses TRBV27 and TRBJ1-3, with D perhaps TRBD1 (6 bases). V lost 3 bases to trimming and J lost 10 bases, with 28 bases between them. The CDR3 is made up of 18 amino acids. CDR1 and CDR2 from the germline V gene are MNHEY and SMNVEV (reference sequence). CDR3 residues: CASSLPRDTLPVQRTIYF. The DNA of the CDR3 is TGTGCCAGCAGTTTGCCCCGGGACACACTACCCGTGCAACGGACCATATATTTT.

This sequence joins TRBV7-2 and TRBJ1-5; 7 nucleotides agree with TRBD1. V lost 1 base and J lost 5; bases outside the gene matches: 2. This CDR3 has 14 amino acids. Germline CDR1 and CDR2: SGHTA and FQGNSA. In nucleotides, the CDR3 is TGTGCCAGCAGCTTAGGAAGGGGGCATCAGCCCCAGCATTTT. Encoded protein: CASSLGRGHQPQHF.

The CDR3 here is CASSQVDSSPLHF. In DNA, the CDR3 is TGTGCCAGCAGCCAAGTAGATAGCTCACCCCTCCACTTT. The chain carries TRBV3-1 (or the pseudogene TRBV3-2) and TRBJ1-6; D is ambiguous. Germline V gene data show CDR1 as LGHDT and CDR2 as YNNKEL (reference sequence). CDR3 length: 13 residues. The ends were cut back, 1 base at V and 10 bases at J, with 8 bases in the middle.

The chain has TRBV5-6 and TRBJ1-2, with D tentatively TRBD1 (6 bases). The CDR3 has 16 amino acids. Trimming shortened V by 2 bases and J by 8 bases, and 22 bases separated the two germline ends. CDR1 is SGHDT and CDR2 is YYEEEE in the germline V gene. This CDR3 is CASSFGGGPPLGGYTF. The CDR3 DNA follows: TGTGCCAGCAGCTTCGGAGGGGGTCCCCCCTTAGGAGGCTACACCTTC. Supplemented by reference TRBV5-6 and TRBJ1-2, the full variable domain reads DAGVTQSPTHLIKTRGQQVTLRCSPKSGHDTVSWYQQALGQGPQFIFQYYEEEERQRGNFPDRFSGHQFPNYSSELNVNALLLGDSALYLCASSFGGGPPLGGYTFGSGTRLTVV.

The rearrangement links TRBV5-1 to TRBJ2-5; D not certain. The CDR3 sequence is 13 residues long. The germline V gene encodes CDR1 SGHRS and CDR2 YFSETQ. Trimming removed 0 bases at V and 2 bases at J, with 5 bases between. CDR3 nucleotides: TGCGCCAGCAGCTTGGCTAAACAAGAGACCCAGTACTTC. This translates into CASSLAKQETQYF.

The chain is built from TRBV19 and TRBJ1-5; D is uncertain. In germline, CDR1 is LNHDA, CDR2 SQIVND (reference sequence). The CDR3 is made up of 16 amino acids. With 2 bases removed from V and 4 bases from J, the gap between germline ends came to 15 bases. CDR3 loop: CASSITSPGLNQPQHF. The CDR3 bases are TGTGCCAGTAGTATAACCTCGCCAGGCCTTAATCAGCCCCAGCATTTT. The full variable domain, rest sourced from reference TRBV19 and TRBJ1-5, is DGGITQSPKYLFRKEGQNVTLSCEQNLNHDAMYWYRQDPGQGLRLIYYSQIVNDFQKGDIAEGYSVSREKKESFPLTVTSAQKNPTAFYLCASSITSPGLNQPQHFGDGTRLSIL.